One and the same sample provided the 18 T cell receptor beta chains below, sequenced in a study of cytomegalovirus exposure and HLA in healthy donors. PCR employed 60 Vbeta and 13 Jbeta primers. Profiling relied on immunoSEQ multiplex PCR, and the TCRdb table lists in-frame clones only, not all of them. The repertoire has more than 95,000 clones, about 80% of them found once; the top ten carry approximately 10%. Sequencing was carried out using PBMCs. The receptors were sampled from a man aged 25-45 years in good health and CMV-seropositive.

The genes are TRBV18 and TRBJ1-2; D unresolved. Per germline, CDR1 KGHSH and CDR2 LQKENI. V was cut by 6 bases and J by 1 base, with 21 bases left in between. The CDR3 extends over 17 amino acids. CDR3 region: CASSPTGGRDDNYGYTF. CDR3 nucleotide sequence: TGTGCCAGCTCCCCTACTGGAGGACGCGATGATAACTATGGCTACACCTTC.

The chain joins TRBV5-6 to TRBJ2-1, with 12 bases fitting TRBD1. This CDR3 comprises 17 residues. In germline, CDR1 is SGHDT, CDR2 YYEEEE. V trimming: 3 bases; J trimming: 6 bases; junction bases outside the gene matches: 10. This CDR3 reads CASSWVLGTGGVNEQFF. DNA of the CDR3: TGTGCCAGCAGCTGGGTTCTGGGGACAGGGGGCGTCAATGAGCAGTTCTTC. Full variable domain (rest looked up from reference TRBV5-6 and TRBJ2-1): DAGVTQSPTHLIKTRGQQVTLRCSPKSGHDTVSWYQQALGQGPQFIFQYYEEEERQRGNFPDRFSGHQFPNYSSELNVNALLLGDSALYLCASSWVLGTGGVNEQFFGPGTRLTVL.

The rearrangement joins TRBV5-1 to TRBJ1-1, with D uncertain. Deletions cut 1 base from V and 1 base from J, with 11 bases between. Germline values: CDR1 SGHRS, CDR2 YFSETQ. The CDR3 length is 15 residues. The CDR3 sequence is CASSLYRSRNTEAFF. In DNA form, the CDR3 reads TGCGCCAGCAGCTTGTACAGATCCAGGAACACTGAAGCTTTCTTT.

This chain uses TRBV10-3 with TRBJ2-5; 9 nucleotides line up with TRBD2. The V gene end was trimmed by 11 bases and the J gene end by 5 bases; junction bases not matched to a gene: 9. The CDR3 consists of 13 residues. Germline lookup yields CDR1 ENHRY and CDR2 SYGVKD. The DNA of the CDR3 is TGTGCCGGGCGCGGGGGGGCCGAGGAGACCCAGTACTTC. Protein: CAGRGGAEETQYF.

V gene TRBV29-1 combines with J gene TRBJ2-2; the match to TRBD1 covers 7 bases. Per germline, CDR1 SQVTM and CDR2 ANQGSEA. With V trimmed by 6 bases and J by 5 bases, 9 bases remained unmatched. The length of the CDR3 is 14 residues. DNA of the CDR3: TGCAGCGTCGAACCGGGACAGAGAACCGGGGAGCTGTTTTTT. It specifies CSVEPGQRTGELFF.

The chain combines TRBV25-1 with TRBJ2-5, with TRBD2 matching over 10 bases. V lost 1 base to trimming and J lost 1 base; unmatched junction nucleotides: 3. The CDR3 spans 16 residues. CDR1 is MGHDK and CDR2 is SYGVNS in the germline V gene. The CDR3 loop reads CASSEWSGGAQETQYF. The CDR3 DNA follows: TGTGCCAGCAGTGAATGGAGCGGGGGGGCCCAAGAGACCCAGTACTTC.

The rearrangement uses TRBV18 and TRBJ2-5; 7 nucleotides align to TRBD1. The CDR3 loop spans 16 amino acids. CDR1 KGHSH and CDR2 LQKENI come from the germline V gene. The ends lost 7 bases at V and 0 bases at J; junction bases unmatched: 11. The CDR3 spells CASCCRDREYQETQYF. The CDR3 nucleotides read TGTGCCAGCTGTTGCCGGGACAGAGAGTACCAAGAGACCCAGTACTTC.

V gene TRBV27 combines with J gene TRBJ1-1; TRBD1 is a possible D gene (5 bases). Trimming removed 8 bases from V and 6 bases from J, with 19 bases in between. This CDR3 is 14 amino acids long. CDR1 and CDR2 (germline): MNHEY, SMNVEV (reference sequence). CDR3 bases: TGTGCCAGCTGTCGGGGGATTGGTATCGCTGAAGCTTTCTTT. Protein: CASCRGIGIAEAFF.

CDR3 residues: CASSLGPAGGGTDTQYF. DNA for the CDR3: TGCGCCAGCAGCTTGGGACCTGCGGGGGGGGGCACAGATACGCAGTATTTT. The rearrangement uses TRBV5-1 and TRBJ2-3, with TRBD2 matching 9 bases. There are 17 residues in the CDR3. The germline gives CDR1 SGHRS, CDR2 YFSETQ. V was pared by 0 bases and J by 1 base, with 6 bases of the junction left unmatched.

The V gene is TRBV6-5, the J gene TRBJ1-1, with TRBD1 as a possible D gene (6 bases). This CDR3 is built from 15 residues. Trimming took off 6 bases at V and 1 base at J, with 15 bases between the two ends. Germline V gives CDR1 MNHEY, CDR2 SVGAGI. The CDR3: CASSSQGTPNTEAFF. CDR3 DNA: TGTGCCAGCAGCTCCCAAGGGACACCGAACACTGAAGCTTTCTTT.

V is TRBV28 and J is TRBJ1-2; no clear D. CDR1 MDHEN and CDR2 SYDVKM come from the germline V gene. The CDR3 is made up of 14 amino acids. Trimming left V 3 bases short and J 0 bases short, with 8 bases between. The DNA of the CDR3 is TGTGCCAGCAGTTTGGCCAGTACTAACTATGGCTACACCTTC. It specifies CASSLASTNYGYTF.

The rearrangement links TRBV28 to TRBJ1-2; the match to TRBD1 covers 8 bases. This CDR3 spans 13 amino acids. Germline V gene lookup returns CDR1 MDHEN and CDR2 SYDVKM. J lost 9 bases, V lost 2 bases, and 5 bases had no gene match. The CDR3 coding sequence is TGTGCCAGCAGTTTAGGACAGGGTTTGAGCTACACCTTC. Amino acids: CASSLGQGLSYTF.

This chain joins TRBV9 and TRBJ1-6; no definite D call. CDR1 is SGDLS and CDR2 is YYNGEE in the germline V gene. V was shortened by 4 bases and J by 7 bases, with 9 bases between the two germline ends. The CDR3 spans 13 residues. The CDR3 loop is CASSLTVNSPLHF. CDR3 sequence (DNA): TGTGCCAGCAGCCTTACAGTGAATTCACCCCTCCACTTT.

The chain is built from TRBV10-3 and TRBJ1-2; D is unresolved. V lost 4 bases and J lost 5, with 23 bases in between. CDR1 and CDR2 (germline): ENHRY, SYGVKD. The CDR3 is 17 residues long. The CDR3 DNA reads TGTGCCATCAGTGGGAGGACTTTAACACGCGATCGATATGGCTACACCTTC. Its protein product is CAISGRTLTRDRYGYTF.

In its sample, this clone was seen a few times. The chain recombines TRBV27 with TRBJ1-4, with 7 bases matching TRBD1. The CDR3 is 14 residues long. From germline, CDR1 is MNHEY and CDR2 SMNVEV (reference sequence). V shed 4 bases, J shed 5 bases, and the junction held 4 bases outside the gene matches. This chain's CDR3 is CASSSRTGNEKLFF. Written as DNA, the CDR3 is TGTGCCAGCAGTTCCCGGACAGGAAATGAAAAACTGTTTTTT.

This chain joins TRBV2 and TRBJ2-1; TRBD2 matches 11 bases. The length of the CDR3 is 17 residues. J was trimmed by 6 bases and V by 11 bases; bases with no gene match: 18. Germline V lookup: CDR1 SNHLY, CDR2 FYNNEI. In DNA, the CDR3 is TGTGCCTTCCCACGGACTAGCGGGTCCTCATCTGGCAATGAGCAGTTCTTC. Its protein product is CAFPRTSGSSSGNEQFF.

The chain combines TRBV7-6 with TRBJ2-3, with 9 bases identical to TRBD1. CDR3 length: 16 amino acids. Germline V lookup: CDR1 SGHVS, CDR2 FNYEAQ. V lost 6 bases and J lost 4; bases outside the gene matches: 11. The CDR3 bases are TGTGCCAGCAGTCCTGCTACAGGGGGCTATGCAGATACGCAGTATTTT. It codes for CASSPATGGYADTQYF.

V is TRBV9 and J is TRBJ2-1; 9 bases align to TRBD2. The CDR3 is 13 amino acids. Losses at the gene ends were 5 bases for V and 6 bases for J; bases not matched to a gene: 3. Germline CDR1 and CDR2: SGDLS and YYNGEE. The CDR3 coding sequence is TGTGCCAGCAGTAGCGGGGGTGGCAATGAGCAGTTCTTC. Protein sequence: CASSSGGGNEQFF. The full variable domain, with the rest looked up from reference TRBV9 and TRBJ2-1, is DSGVTQTPKHLITATGQRVTLRCSPRSGDLSVYWYQQSLDQGLQFLIQYYNGEERAKGNILERFSAQQFPDLHSELNLSSLELGDSALYFCASSSGGGNEQFFGPGTRLTVL.